This T cell receptor (beta chain) derives from a study of blood T cell repertoires in COVID-19 (dated by TCRdb to about 2020). Context from the whole study: Samples covering the acute and convalescent phases of COVID-19 were provided by collaborators in the United States, Italy and Spain. The material from the prospective study consisted of cDNA or gDNA derived from T cells, B-cell-depleted T cells, or PBMCs. Subjects who had been exposed to COVID-19, were actively infected with it, or had recovered from it provided the deeply sampled blood TCRbeta repertoires that made up the dataset. The repertoires were released in a freely available public database intended as a resource for research on the immune response to SARS-CoV-2. The samples were drawn from two sources: the first 160 participants of the ongoing ImmuneRACE study, and 1,000 to 1,500 subjects contributed by 6 global collaborators. Sample metadata almost always included a de-identified subject ID, COVID-19 status, age in years and sex. Where available, HLA class I and class II types were obtained from metadata supplied by the sample provider rather than from assay-based typing. Overall results and qualifications from the work: The amount of clinical and demographic metadata varied by source and participant and was provided uncurated.

Comments on this clone: Its binding antigen is unknown. There are no base qualities to consult, and no much larger clone falls within one base.

TCRbeta CDR3 regions were amplified from genomic DNA by means of the immunoSEQ Assay, a bias-controlled multiplex PCR. In the original analysis: Within the assay, amplification of reference gene primers was used to estimate how many nucleated cells each sample contained. To quantify the absolute abundance of each unique TCRbeta CDR3 rearrangement, sequence reads were collapsed and filtered. Productive Simpson clonality was computed per sample as the square root of Simpson's diversity index over productive rearrangements. TCRdb carries this immuneACCESS record with in-frame sequences only. Its versions omit some clonotypes, under half of them owing to an unresolved V gene in the studies checked, with the rest unexplained. D and trimming were read from the DNA, whereas the V and J calls and clone size are those reported in that table. This sample gives about 150,000 clones in total; roughly 90% of them show up just once. The ten largest clones add up to 0.95% to 1.5% of the sample.

Enrolling through a virtual design, the prospective study's participants ranged in age from roughly 18 to 89 years and lived across 20 to 30 United States geographic areas. Cohort assignment in the prospective study relied on participant-reported clinical history from a screening survey and a study questionnaire. Each participant in the prospective study had whole blood, serum and a nasopharyngeal or oropharyngeal swab collected by mobile phlebotomists. Prospective study participants could optionally give additional blood draws and questionnaires over a roughly 2-month period. Before DNA extraction, prospective study blood samples were shipped either frozen or at room temperature. After removal of 4 bases from V and 3 bases from J, the junction retains 5 bases not matched to a gene. Including cysteine and phenylalanine, the CDR3 has 14 amino acids. Only CDR3 DNA is held: 42 bases, read in frame from base 1. The germline V gene (reference sequence) specifies LNHDA as CDR1 and SQIVND as CDR2.

The clonotype comes from a woman aged 30 to 39 with acute COVID-19. The receptor chain draws on TRBV19 and TRBJ1-2, with 7 bases matching TRBD1. The sequenced sample consisted of PBMCs or T cells enriched from blood (not recorded which). The nucleotide sequence is TGTGCCAGTAGTAAACAGGGGCAGGACTATGGCTACACCTTC. Translated, this is CASSKQGQDYGYTF.